This TCR beta chain was sequenced in a study of blood T cell repertoires in COVID-19. Study-wide background: Samples taken during acute and convalescent COVID-19 were collected in the United States, Italy and Spain.

Per the original data handling: It was from reference gene primer amplification that nucleated cell counts were estimated. Data came from immunoSEQ multiplex PCR; TCRdb stores just in-frame clones and leaves some out. D and trimming come from the DNA, and the V and J calls and clone size come from that table. The repertoire holds 250,000 or so clones, with about 91% as singletons. Followed longitudinally, the Seattle patients had been enrolled during active infection. The length of the CDR3 is 16 residues. Losses at the gene ends were 7 bases for V and 1 base for J; bases not matched to a gene: 10. The V gene's germline CDR1 is LNHDA and CDR2 SQIVND (reference sequence).

The rearrangement uses TRBV19 and TRBJ2-3, with 8 positions matching TRBD2. The TCR comes from a woman younger than 45 with COVID-19, enrolled during active disease. Input material: peripheral blood. CDR3 protein: CASTSRGTSGTDTQYF. As DNA, the CDR3 is TGTGCCAGTACTTCGAGAGGGACTAGTGGCACAGATACGCAGTATTTT.